The 30 T cell receptor beta chains listed next were all sequenced from one sample in a study of cytotoxic CD8 clonotypes in ibrutinib-treated CLL. Sequencing used immunoSEQ multiplex PCR; TCRdb keeps in-frame clones, though not all of them. Of 70,000 to 85,000 clones in the sample, 75% to 85% were seen once. Material: PBMCs, obtained at disease progression, from a patient treated with ibrutinib. Receptors originate from a human donor with chronic lymphocytic leukemia.

The chain carries TRBV28 and TRBJ2-5; TRBD1 matches 9 bases. The J call may be faulty, since TRBJ2-7 better matches the DNA end. This CDR3 is 15 amino acids long. Looked up from germline, CDR1 is MDHEN and CDR2 is SYDVKM. This CDR3 is CASSLGTGSTSEQYF. Here the CDR3 DNA reads TGTGCCAGCAGTCTAGGGACAGGGTCAACCTCCGAGCAGTACTTC.

The chain couples TRBV4-2 to TRBJ2-7; possible D gene TRBD2, 6 bases. The CDR3 length is 13 residues. Trimming pared 0 bases from V and 6 bases from J, leaving 9 bases between. From germline, CDR1 is LGHNA and CDR2 YNFKEQ. The DNA of the CDR3 is TGTGCCAGCAGCCAAGATCTCGGGGGCGAGCAGTACTTC. Translating gives CASSQDLGGEQYF.

This clone appeared once. V is TRBV21-1 and J is TRBJ1-2; no DNA check was done on the table's D call, TRBD1. TRBV21-1 is recorded as a pseudogene. CDR3 length: 16 residues. The CDR3 nucleotides read TGTGCCAGCAGCACCCAGCCACCCACAGGGCCCTATGGCTACACCTTC. Its translation: CASSTQPPTGPYGYTF.

The CDR3 DNA reads TGTGCCAGCAGCTTAGCGGGGGGGGCAGATACGCAGTATTTT. This encodes CASSLAGGADTQYF. The chain is built from TRBV7-7 and TRBJ2-3, with TRBD2 matching 7 bases. The V gene's germline CDR1 is SSHAT and CDR2 FNYEAQ (reference sequence). J was trimmed by 4 bases and V by 0 bases; bases with no gene match: 1. CDR3 length equals 14 residues. Using reference TRBV7-7 and TRBJ2-3 for the parts outside the CDR3, the full variable domain is GAGVSQSPRYKVTKRGQDVTLRCDPISSHATLYWYQQALGQGPEFLTYFNYEAQPDKSGLPSDRFSAERPEGSISTLTIQRTEQRDSAMYRCASSLAGGADTQYFGPGTRLTVL.

The chain links TRBV6-5 to TRBJ2-7; 9 bases match TRBD1. Looked up from germline, CDR1 is MNHEY and CDR2 is SVGAGI. This CDR3 contains 15 residues. V gave up 2 bases and J gave up 3 bases; unmatched junction bases: 5. The CDR3 nucleotides are TGTGCCAGCAGTTACCTCGGGACAGGGAGCTACGAGCAGTACTTC. Its translation: CASSYLGTGSYEQYF.

The chain joins TRBV2 to TRBJ1-1, with D tentatively TRBD1 (6 bases). CDR1 is SNHLY, CDR2 FYNNEI, per germline. There are 13 residues in the CDR3. With 11 bases removed from V and 1 base from J, the gap between germline ends came to 14 bases. The CDR3 DNA follows: TGTGCCGGATCATGGGGGGCGAACACTGAAGCTTTCTTT. Its translation is CAGSWGANTEAFF.

This sequence joins TRBV10-2 and TRBJ2-7, with 7 positions matching TRBD2. The CDR3 is made up of 15 amino acids. The trim removed 0 bases at V and 4 bases at J, leaving 6 bases unmatched. Germline CDR1 is WSHSY and CDR2 is SAAADI. The CDR3 DNA is TGCGCCAGCAGTGAGTCTTCTAGCGGAACTTACGAGCAGTACTTC. Protein sequence: CASSESSSGTYEQYF.

The chain recombines TRBV10-3 with TRBJ2-7; 10 bases are shared with TRBD1. Germline-derived CDR1 and CDR2 are ENHRY and SYGVKD. The CDR3 covers 14 residues. The junction had 4 bases not matched to a gene; V was cut back by 8 bases and J by 0 bases. CDR3 protein: CAIRTGGSSYEQYF. CDR3 sequence (DNA): TGTGCCATCCGGACAGGGGGATCCTCCTACGAGCAGTACTTC.

This clone appeared once. J is TRBJ2-1 and V is TRBV19; D remains ambiguous. The V gene lost 1 base and the J gene lost 9 bases, with 13 bases spanning the gap. CDR1 is LNHDA and CDR2 is SQIVND in the germline V gene (reference sequence). This CDR3 comprises 14 residues. CDR3 bases: TGTGCCAGTAGTATAGTCTCGTTGAGGTTTGAGCAGTTCTTC. This codes for CASSIVSLRFEQFF.

This clone has just one count. The chain couples TRBV18 to TRBJ2-7, with 10 bases that match TRBD1. The ends lost 4 bases at V and 2 bases at J; junction bases unmatched: 5. Germline V gene data show CDR1 as KGHSH and CDR2 as LQKENI. This CDR3 contains 15 residues. In DNA form, the CDR3 reads TGTGCCAGCTCACAACGGACAGGGGGAACCTACGAGCAGTACTTC. This translates into CASSQRTGGTYEQYF.

The genes are TRBV2 and TRBJ2-2; D uncertain. Looked up from germline, CDR1 is SNHLY and CDR2 is FYNNEI. The CDR3 covers 14 residues. V was clipped by 7 bases and J by 1 base, with 10 bases between them. CDR3 in DNA: TGTGCCAGCAACGAAGTAGGGAACACCGGGGAGCTGTTTTTT. This codes for CASNEVGNTGELFF.

The chain joins TRBV6-5 to TRBJ1-4, with D perhaps TRBD1 (5 bases). The CDR3 length is 16 residues. Trimming shortened V by 3 bases and J by 4 bases, and 15 bases separated the two germline ends. Germline assignment: CDR1 MNHEY and CDR2 SVGAGI. As DNA, the CDR3 is TGTGCCAGCAGTTATACCCCGGGACTGATTAATGAAAAACTGTTTTTT. It translates to CASSYTPGLINEKLFF.

This clone was observed once. The chain has TRBV5-1 and TRBJ2-5; 11 bases line up with TRBD2. J lost 0 bases, V lost 4 bases, and 2 bases had no gene match. The CDR3 covers 15 residues. Germline values: CDR1 SGHRS, CDR2 YFSETQ. The CDR3: CASSRTSGHQETQYF. The CDR3 nucleotides read TGCGCCAGCAGCCGGACTAGCGGGCACCAAGAGACCCAGTACTTC.

The V and J genes are TRBV4-1 and TRBJ2-5; D may be TRBD2 (5 bases). The germline V gene encodes CDR1 MGHRA and CDR2 YSYEKL. The V end lost 1 base, the J end lost 4 bases, and 16 bases lay between the germline ends. The CDR3 is 16 amino acids. The CDR3 sequence is CASSQVGGRQAETQYF. The CDR3 coding sequence is TGCGCCAGCAGCCAAGTTGGCGGGCGTCAGGCAGAGACCCAGTACTTC.

The J gene is TRBJ2-7, the V gene TRBV2; D uncertain. Trimming cost V 8 bases and J 0 bases, with 8 bases left between them. This CDR3 region has 12 residues. Per germline, CDR1 SNHLY and CDR2 FYNNEI. CDR3 bases: TGTGCCAGCGGGCAGAACTCCTACGAGCAGTACTTC. Amino acids: CASGQNSYEQYF.

The rearrangement uses TRBV6-6 and TRBJ1-5; D unclear. CDR1 and CDR2 (germline): MNHNY, SVGAGI (reference sequence). This CDR3 comprises 12 residues. Trimming pared 6 bases from V and 9 bases from J, leaving 12 bases between. Written as DNA, the CDR3 is TGTGCCAGCAGAAAATCGGCTGGGCCCCAGCATTTT. It is translated as CASRKSAGPQHF.

The chain is built from TRBV19 and TRBJ1-1; a weak D match, TRBD1 (5 bases). Germline CDR1 is LNHDA and CDR2 is SQIVND (reference sequence). The V end lost 6 bases, the J end lost 4 bases, and 18 bases lay between the germline ends. CDR3 length: 15 residues. The CDR3 is CASRPSARGGTEAFF. The CDR3 DNA reads TGTGCCAGTAGACCGTCGGCAAGGGGAGGCACTGAAGCTTTCTTT.

The chain uses TRBV19 and TRBJ2-7, with a weak D call TRBD1 (6 bases). The CDR3 sequence is 13 residues long. Per the germline V gene, CDR1 is LNHDA and CDR2 is SQIVND (reference sequence). The ends were cut back, 6 bases at V and 2 bases at J, with 11 bases in the middle. This CDR3 reads CASSRDKAYEQYF. The CDR3, as DNA: TGTGCCAGTAGCCGGGACAAAGCCTACGAGCAGTACTTC.

The chain recombines TRBV7-3 with TRBJ2-5; TRBD1 matches 8 bases. CDR3 length: 14 residues. J gave up 3 bases and V 5 bases, and 5 bases lay outside the gene matches. Germline CDR1 is SGHTA and CDR2 is FQGTGA. The CDR3 sequence: CASSPKGQEETQYF. The CDR3 DNA reads as TGTGCCAGCAGCCCGAAGGGACAGGAAGAGACCCAGTACTTC.

The V call is TRBV10-2, the J call TRBJ2-7, with 8 bases that match TRBD2. V dropped 6 bases and J dropped 6; count of bases not matched to a gene: 10. Germline CDR1 reads WSHSY; CDR2 reads SAAADI. This CDR3 is 14 amino acids long. CDR3 in DNA: TGCGCCAGCAGGGAGATCGGGGGGGCTGGCGAGCAGTACTTC. Translating it yields CASREIGGAGEQYF.

The chain uses TRBV9 and TRBJ1-2, with D uncertain. The germline gives CDR1 SGDLS, CDR2 YYNGEE. This CDR3 has 13 residues. Between the trimmed V and J ends, which lost 0 bases and 4 bases, there was a span of 7 bases. The CDR3 spells CASSVEPFYGYTF. In DNA, the CDR3 is TGTGCCAGCAGCGTAGAACCTTTCTATGGCTACACCTTC.

The chain has TRBV11-2 and TRBJ2-1; D remains unclear. Trimming shortened V by 0 bases and J by 6 bases, and 12 bases separated the two germline ends. CDR3 length equals 15 residues. CDR1 and CDR2 from the germline V gene are SGHAT and FQNNGV. The CDR3 DNA reads TGTGCCAGCAGCTTAGATCTTTGGCAACCCAATGAGCAGTTCTTC. Translated: CASSLDLWQPNEQFF.

V is TRBV11-2 and J is TRBJ2-5; D may be TRBD1 (5 bases). The CDR3 runs to 15 residues. Germline CDR1 SGHAT, CDR2 FQNNGV. V lost 5 bases and J 3 bases, leaving 16 bases between the germline ends. As DNA, the CDR3 is TGTGCCAGCAGCACGCAGGGTTTATCGAAAGAGACCCAGTACTTC. Translation gives CASSTQGLSKETQYF.

V and J are TRBV5-3 and TRBJ2-2; D call uncertain. Being an ORF, TRBV5-3 has a function that is uncertain. The CDR3 contains 15 residues. V lost 2 bases and J 7 bases, leaving 15 bases between the germline ends. DNA for the CDR3: TGTGCCAGAAGCTTACCTCCTAATAGTGGCGGGGAGCTGTTTTTT. This sequence encodes CARSLPPNSGGELFF.

The V call is TRBV6-5, the J call TRBJ1-6; D might be TRBD1 (6 bases). From germline, CDR1 is MNHEY and CDR2 SVGAGI. Trimming stripped 7 bases from V and 9 bases from J, with 10 bases between. The CDR3 totals 12 residues. The CDR3 reads CASMGARSPLHF. The CDR3 DNA reads TGTGCCAGCATGGGGGCGCGTTCACCCCTCCACTTT.

The chain is built from TRBV5-4 and TRBJ1-1; D uncertain. V was clipped by 2 bases and J by 3 bases, with 14 bases between them. CDR3 length: 15 amino acids. The germline CDR1 and CDR2 sequences are SGHNT and YYREEE (reference sequence). CDR3 DNA: TGTGCCAGCAGCTTTGTGGACCGGCTGGACACTGAAGCTTTCTTT. Residues: CASSFVDRLDTEAFF.

As concerns this clone: The junction differs from germline at one of its ends, possibly a read error. V and J are TRBV7-3 and TRBJ2-1; TRBD1 agrees at 7 bases. The CDR3 is 14 residues long. Germline V gives CDR1 SGHTA, CDR2 FQGTGA. The CDR3 region has the DNA TGTGCCAACAGCCCCCGACAGGGCTACAATGAGCAGTTCTTC. Residues: CANSPRQGYNEQFF.

V is TRBV5-6 and J is TRBJ2-6; the D gene is possibly TRBD1 (6 bases). The CDR3 runs 19 residues. The V end was cut by 4 bases, the J end by 5 bases, with 25 bases between. Germline-derived CDR1 and CDR2 are SGHDT and YYEEEE. Here the CDR3 DNA reads TGTGCCAGCAGCAACGAGGACAGCTTTCTCTATCTGAGGGCCAACGTCCTGACTTTC. This gives the protein CASSNEDSFLYLRANVLTF.

This chain joins TRBV10-1 and TRBJ2-1; TRBD1 matches 11 bases. This CDR3 comprises 15 residues. The V gene's germline CDR1 is WNHNN and CDR2 SYGVQD (reference sequence). The V segment lost 3 bases and the J segment 5 bases; nucleotides outside the gene matches: 3. In DNA form, the CDR3 reads TGCGCCAGCAGTGAAGGACAGGGGGCTGACAATGAGCAGTTCTTC. It is translated as CASSEGQGADNEQFF.

The chain uses TRBV29-1 and TRBJ1-1, with D perhaps TRBD1 (6 bases). The germline CDR1 and CDR2 sequences are SQVTM and ANQGSEA. V gave up 0 bases and J gave up 4 bases, with 15 bases separating them. The CDR3 runs 15 residues. CDR3 amino acids: CSVEDILDRPTEAFF. The CDR3 DNA reads TGCAGCGTTGAAGATATATTGGACAGACCCACTGAAGCTTTCTTT.